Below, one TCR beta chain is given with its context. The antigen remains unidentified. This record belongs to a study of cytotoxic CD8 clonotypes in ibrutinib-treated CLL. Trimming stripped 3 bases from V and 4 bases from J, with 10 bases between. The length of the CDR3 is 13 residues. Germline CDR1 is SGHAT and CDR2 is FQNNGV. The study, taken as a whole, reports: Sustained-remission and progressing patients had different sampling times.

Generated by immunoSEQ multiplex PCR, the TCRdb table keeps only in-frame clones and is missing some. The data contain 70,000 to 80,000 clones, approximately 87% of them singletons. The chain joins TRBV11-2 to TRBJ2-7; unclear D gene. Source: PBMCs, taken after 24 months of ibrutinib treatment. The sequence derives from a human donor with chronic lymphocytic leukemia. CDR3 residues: CASSFSEAYEQYF. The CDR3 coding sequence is TGTGCCAGCAGCTTTTCAGAGGCATACGAGCAGTACTTC.